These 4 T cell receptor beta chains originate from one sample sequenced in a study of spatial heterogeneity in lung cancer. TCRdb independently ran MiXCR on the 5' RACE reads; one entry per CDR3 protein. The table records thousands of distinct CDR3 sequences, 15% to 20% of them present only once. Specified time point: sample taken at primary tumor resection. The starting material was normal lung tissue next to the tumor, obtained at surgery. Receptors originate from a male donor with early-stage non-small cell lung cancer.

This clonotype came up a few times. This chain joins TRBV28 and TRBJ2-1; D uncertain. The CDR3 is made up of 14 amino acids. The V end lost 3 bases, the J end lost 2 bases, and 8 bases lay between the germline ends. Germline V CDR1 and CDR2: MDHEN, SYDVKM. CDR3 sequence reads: CASSFTAPYNEQFF. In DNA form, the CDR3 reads TGTGCCAGCAGTTTCACAGCCCCCTACAATGAGCAGTTCTTC.

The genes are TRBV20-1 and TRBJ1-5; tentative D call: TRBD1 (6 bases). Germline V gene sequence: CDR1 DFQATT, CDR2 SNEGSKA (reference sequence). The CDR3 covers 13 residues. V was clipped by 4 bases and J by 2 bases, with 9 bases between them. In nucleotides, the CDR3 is TGCAGTGCTAAGGGGGTAGGCAATCAGCCCCAGCATTTT. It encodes CSAKGVGNQPQHF.

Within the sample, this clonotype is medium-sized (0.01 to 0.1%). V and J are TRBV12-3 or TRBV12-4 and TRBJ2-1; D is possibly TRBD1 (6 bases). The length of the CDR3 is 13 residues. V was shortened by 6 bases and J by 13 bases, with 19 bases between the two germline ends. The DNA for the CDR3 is TGTGCCAGCAGCTGGGACACCCCCATGGAACAGTTCTTC. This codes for CASSWDTPMEQFF.

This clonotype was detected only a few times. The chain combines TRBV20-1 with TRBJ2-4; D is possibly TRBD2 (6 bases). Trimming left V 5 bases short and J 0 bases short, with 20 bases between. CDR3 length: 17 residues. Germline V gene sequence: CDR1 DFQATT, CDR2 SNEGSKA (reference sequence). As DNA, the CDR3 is TGCAGTGCTCACGGGACTCCCCCGGACCTAGCCAAAAACATTCAGTACTTC. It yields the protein CSAHGTPPDLAKNIQYF.